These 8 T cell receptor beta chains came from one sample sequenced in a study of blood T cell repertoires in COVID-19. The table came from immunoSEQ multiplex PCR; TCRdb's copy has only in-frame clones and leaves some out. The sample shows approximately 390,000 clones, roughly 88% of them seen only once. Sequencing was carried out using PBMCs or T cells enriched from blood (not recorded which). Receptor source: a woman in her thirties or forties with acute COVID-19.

The CDR3 DNA reads as TGTGCCAGCAGTTTCCAGGGAAGTTACAATGAGCAGTTCTTC. It translates to CASSFQGSYNEQFF. This chain connects TRBV27 to TRBJ2-1; D perhaps matches TRBD1 (5 bases). This CDR3 comprises 14 residues. Trimming pared 3 bases from V and 4 bases from J, leaving 10 bases between. Germline lookup yields CDR1 MNHEY and CDR2 SMNVEV (reference sequence).

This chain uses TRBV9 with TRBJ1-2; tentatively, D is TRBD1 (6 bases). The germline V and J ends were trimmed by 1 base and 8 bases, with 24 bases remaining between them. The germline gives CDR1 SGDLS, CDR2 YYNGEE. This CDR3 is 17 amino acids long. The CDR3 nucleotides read TGTGCCAGCAGCGTACAGACAGGTCGGGCTCCAGCGTCGGGCTACACCTTC. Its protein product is CASSVQTGRAPASGYTF.

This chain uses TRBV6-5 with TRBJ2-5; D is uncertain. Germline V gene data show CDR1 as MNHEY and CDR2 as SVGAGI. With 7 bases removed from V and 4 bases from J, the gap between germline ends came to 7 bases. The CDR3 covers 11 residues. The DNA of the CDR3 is TGTGCCAGCATTAATTTAGAGACCCAGTACTTC. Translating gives CASINLETQYF.

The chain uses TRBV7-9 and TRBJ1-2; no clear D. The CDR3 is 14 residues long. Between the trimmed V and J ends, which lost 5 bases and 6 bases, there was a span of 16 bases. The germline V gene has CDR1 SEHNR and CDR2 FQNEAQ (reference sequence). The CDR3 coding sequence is TGTGCCAGCAGCAGCGGGCCTTCCACCCATGGCTACACCTTC. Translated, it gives CASSSGPSTHGYTF.

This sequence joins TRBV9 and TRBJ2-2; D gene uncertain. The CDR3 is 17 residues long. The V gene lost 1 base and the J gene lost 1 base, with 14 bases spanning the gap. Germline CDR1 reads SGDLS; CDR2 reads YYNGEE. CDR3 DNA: TGTGCCAGCAGCGTAATGATTACGACTCAGAACACCGGGGAGCTGTTTTTT. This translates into CASSVMITTQNTGELFF.

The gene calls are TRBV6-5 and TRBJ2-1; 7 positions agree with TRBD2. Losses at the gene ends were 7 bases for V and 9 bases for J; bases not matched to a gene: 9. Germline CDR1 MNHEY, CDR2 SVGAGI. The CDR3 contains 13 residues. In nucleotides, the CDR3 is TGTGCCAGCACCCGGGGCAGGGAGGGTGAGCAGTTCTTC. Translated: CASTRGREGEQFF.

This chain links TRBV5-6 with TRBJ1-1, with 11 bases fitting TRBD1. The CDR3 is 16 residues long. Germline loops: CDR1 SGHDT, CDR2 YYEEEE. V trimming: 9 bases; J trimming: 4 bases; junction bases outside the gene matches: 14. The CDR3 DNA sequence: TGTGCCACTCGGGTGAGGCGGACAGGGGGCCCCACTGAAGCTTTCTTT. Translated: CATRVRRTGGPTEAFF.

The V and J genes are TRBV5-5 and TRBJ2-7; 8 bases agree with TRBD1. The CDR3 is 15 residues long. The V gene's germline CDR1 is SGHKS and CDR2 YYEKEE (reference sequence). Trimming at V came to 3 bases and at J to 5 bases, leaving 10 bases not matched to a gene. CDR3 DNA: TGTGCCAGCAGCTCGGGTAGACAGGGGAGCGACGAGCAGTACTTC. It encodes CASSSGRQGSDEQYF.